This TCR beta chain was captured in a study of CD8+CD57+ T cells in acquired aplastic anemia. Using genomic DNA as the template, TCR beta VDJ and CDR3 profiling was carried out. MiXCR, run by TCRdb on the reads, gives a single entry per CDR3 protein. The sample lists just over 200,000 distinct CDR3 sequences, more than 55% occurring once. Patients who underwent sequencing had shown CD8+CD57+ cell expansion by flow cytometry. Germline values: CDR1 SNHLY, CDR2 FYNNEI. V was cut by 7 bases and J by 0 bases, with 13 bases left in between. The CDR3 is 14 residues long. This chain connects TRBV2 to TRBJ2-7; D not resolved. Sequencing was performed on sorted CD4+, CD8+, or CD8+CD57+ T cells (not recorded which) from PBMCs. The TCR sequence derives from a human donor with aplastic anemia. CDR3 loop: CASISGLGSYEQYF. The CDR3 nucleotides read TGTGCCAGCATCTCTGGGCTAGGCTCCTACGAGCAGTACTTC. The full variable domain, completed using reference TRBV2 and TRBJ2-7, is EPEVTQTPSHQVTQMGQEVILRCVPISNHLYFYWYRQILGQKVEFLVSFYNNEISEKSEIFDDQFSVERPDGSNFTLKIRSTKLEDSAMYFCASISGLGSYEQYFGPGTRLTVT.